This TCR beta chain was retrieved from a study of control samples from healthy donors and cancer patients. Trimming took off 4 bases at V and 2 bases at J, with 11 bases between the two ends. CDR1 is SNHLY, CDR2 FYNNEI, per germline. CDR3 length equals 14 residues. Sequenced by immunoSEQ multiplex PCR; TCRdb stores in-frame clones only, minus some. The sample includes roughly 200,000 clones. The rearrangement uses TRBV2 and TRBJ2-5; unclear D gene. The sequenced material came from blood. The receptor's source is a woman under 40 in good health. The CDR3 DNA follows: TGTGCCAGCAGTGGAAGTAGGCAGCAAGAGACCCAGTACTTC. It codes for CASSGSRQQETQYF.